This is a list of T cell receptor beta chains from one sample in a study of T cells in Graves' hyperthyroidism and ophthalmopathy. Using its own MiXCR run on the multiplex PCR reads, TCRdb lists one record per CDR3 protein. The table has 250,000 or so distinct CDR3 sequences, 16% seen once; the top ten hold about 30%. The specimen was blood. These receptors all stem from a woman between 18 and 29 years old with Graves' ophthalmopathy. CDR3s include the opening cysteine and the closing phenylalanine or tryptophan. A D gene is named only where the DNA matches it firmly. Rows may omit the clone size; those that give it use once, few, many or a size class.

d_call: .
j_call: TRBJ2-7
v_call: TRBV5-5
clone_size: few
cdr3_aa: CASSSVTGSYEQYF
cdr3_nt: TGTGCCAGCAGCTCCGTGACAGGTTCCTACGAGCAGTACTTC

d_call: .
j_call: TRBJ1-1
v_call: TRBV4-1
clone_size: .
cdr3_aa: CASSHGLSYTEAFF
cdr3_nt: TGCGCCAGCAGCCACGGCCTGAGCTACACTGAAGCTTTCTTT

d_call: .
j_call: TRBJ2-1
v_call: TRBV5-1
clone_size: .
cdr3_aa: CASSLPGARENEQFF
cdr3_nt: TGCGCCAGCAGCTTACCAGGGGCCCGGGAAAATGAGCAGTTCTTC

d_call: TRBD2
j_call: TRBJ2-5
v_call: TRBV20-1
clone_size: many
cdr3_aa: CSARDLGLGETQYF
cdr3_nt: TGCAGTGCTAGAGACCTGGGACTAGGGGAGACCCAGTACTTC

d_call: TRBD2
j_call: TRBJ2-1
v_call: TRBV5-5
clone_size: many
cdr3_aa: CASLESGGVYNEQFF
cdr3_nt: TGTGCCAGCTTAGAAAGCGGGGGGGTTTACAATGAGCAGTTCTTC

d_call: TRBD2
j_call: TRBJ2-7
v_call: TRBV20-1
clone_size: .
cdr3_aa: CSAPASGRSYEQYF
cdr3_nt: TGCAGTGCTCCCGCTAGCGGGAGGTCCTACGAGCAGTACTTC

d_call: .
j_call: TRBJ1-1
v_call: TRBV20-1
clone_size: many
cdr3_aa: CSARSGADTEAFF
cdr3_nt: TGCAGTGCCAGATCAGGGGCAGATACTGAAGCTTTCTTT

d_call: .
j_call: TRBJ2-1
v_call: TRBV15
clone_size: many
cdr3_aa: CATSGARVASYNEQFF
cdr3_nt: TGTGCCACCAGCGGGGCGCGAGTGGCCTCCTACAATGAGCAGTTCTTC

d_call: .
j_call: TRBJ2-2
v_call: TRBV12-3/TRBV12-4
clone_size: .
cdr3_aa: CASSLARGSLTGELFF
cdr3_nt: TGTGCCAGCAGCCTCGCCAGGGGTAGCTTGACCGGGGAGCTGTTTTTT

d_call: .
j_call: TRBJ2-5
v_call: TRBV20-1
clone_size: many
cdr3_aa: CSARVASAGETQYF
cdr3_nt: TGCAGTGCTAGGGTGGCCTCGGCGGGAGAGACCCAGTACTTC

d_call: .
j_call: TRBJ1-5
v_call: TRBV12-3/TRBV12-4
clone_size: many
cdr3_aa: CASSPHSYSNQPQHF
cdr3_nt: TGTGCCAGCAGCCCTCACAGTTATAGCAATCAGCCCCAGCATTTT

d_call: TRBD2
j_call: TRBJ2-1
v_call: TRBV28
clone_size: .
cdr3_aa: CASSTAGTRGNEQFF
cdr3_nt: TGTGCCAGCAGCACGGCCGGGACTAGGGGCAATGAGCAGTTCTTC

d_call: TRBD1
j_call: TRBJ2-7
v_call: TRBV6-2/TRBV6-3
clone_size: many
cdr3_aa: CASSYGQGAYEQYF
cdr3_nt: TGTGCCAGCAGTTACGGACAGGGGGCCTACGAGCAGTACTTC

d_call: TRBD1
j_call: TRBJ2-2
v_call: TRBV2
clone_size: .
cdr3_aa: CASSFDRGNTGELFF
cdr3_nt: TGTGCCAGCAGTTTCGACAGGGGGAACACCGGGGAGCTGTTTTTT

d_call: TRBD2
j_call: TRBJ2-7
v_call: TRBV19
clone_size: .
cdr3_aa: CASSIGDYLAEQYF
cdr3_nt: TGTGCCAGTAGTATTGGGGACTACCTTGCCGAGCAGTACTTC

d_call: TRBD2
j_call: TRBJ2-3
v_call: TRBV20-1
clone_size: many
cdr3_aa: CSARDLSGSTDTQYF
cdr3_nt: TGCAGTGCTAGAGATCTTAGCGGGAGTACAGATACGCAGTATTTT

d_call: TRBD1
j_call: TRBJ2-7
v_call: TRBV28
clone_size: .
cdr3_aa: CASSLSGQVVYEQYF
cdr3_nt: TGTGCCAGCAGTTTGTCTGGACAGGTAGTCTACGAGCAGTACTTC

d_call: .
j_call: TRBJ2-1
v_call: TRBV7-9
clone_size: many
cdr3_aa: CASSWPGGPTDEQFF
cdr3_nt: TGTGCCAGCAGCTGGCCAGGGGGGCCGACGGATGAGCAGTTCTTC

d_call: TRBD2
j_call: TRBJ2-3
v_call: TRBV4-1
clone_size: many
cdr3_aa: CASSQRLAGADTQYF
cdr3_nt: TGTGCCAGCAGCCAGAGACTAGCGGGAGCAGATACGCAGTATTTT

d_call: TRBD2
j_call: TRBJ2-1
v_call: TRBV20-1
clone_size: many
cdr3_aa: CSASRTSRNEQFF
cdr3_nt: TGCAGTGCTAGCCGGACTAGCCGCAATGAGCAGTTCTTC

d_call: .
j_call: TRBJ2-2
v_call: TRBV27
clone_size: many
cdr3_aa: CATRDSNTGELFF
cdr3_nt: TGTGCCACCCGGGACTCTAACACCGGGGAGCTGTTTTTT

d_call: .
j_call: TRBJ1-2
v_call: TRBV28
clone_size: .
cdr3_aa: CAISGVAGYGYTF
cdr3_nt: TGTGCCATCTCAGGCGTCGCAGGCTATGGCTACACCTTC

d_call: .
j_call: TRBJ2-2
v_call: TRBV9
clone_size: few
cdr3_aa: CASSPSWGSGELFF
cdr3_nt: TGTGCCAGCAGCCCGAGTTGGGGTTCCGGGGAGCTGTTTTTT

d_call: .
j_call: TRBJ2-3
v_call: TRBV5-1
clone_size: many
cdr3_aa: CASSLRPNTDTQYF
cdr3_nt: TGCGCCAGCAGCCTCCGACCTAACACAGATACGCAGTATTTT

d_call: .
j_call: TRBJ2-1
v_call: TRBV3-1
clone_size: many
cdr3_aa: CASSHGPMGEQFF
cdr3_nt: TGTGCCAGCAGCCATGGTCCGATGGGTGAGCAGTTCTTC

d_call: TRBD1
j_call: TRBJ1-2
v_call: TRBV20-1
clone_size: many
cdr3_aa: CSATRDSPGYTF
cdr3_nt: TGCAGTGCAACGCGGGACAGCCCTGGCTACACCTTC